This T cell receptor beta chain appears in the sequencing data of a study of OX40 agonist ivuxolimab in advanced cancers. About this clone itself: Its antigen is unknown.

Study results and caveats: The CD4+ and CD8+ T cells in the blood had expanded clonally by week 6 at 0.1 to 3.0 mg/kg.

CDR3 length equals 12 residues. V was clipped by 1 base and J by 9 bases, with 9 bases between them. The germline V gene has CDR1 LGHNA and CDR2 YNFKEQ. Sequenced by immunoSEQ multiplex PCR; TCRdb stores in-frame clones only, minus some. The table shows about 54,000 clones, with about nine tenths occurring only once. The specimen comprised CD4+ or CD8+ T cells sorted from blood, sampled in a trial of the OX40 agonist ivuxolimab. The V gene is TRBV4-2, the J gene TRBJ1-1; unclear D gene. The clonotype comes from an adult with an advanced solid tumor such as melanoma, head and neck, liver or kidney cancer. The CDR3 DNA follows: TGTGCCAGCAGCCAAGCGGCCGGGCAAGCTTTCTTT. It codes for CASSQAAGQAFF.